Detailed here is one T cell receptor (beta chain). From germline, CDR1 is MDHEN and CDR2 SYDVKM. V was clipped by 6 bases and J by 4 bases; unmatched bases: 8. The CDR3 is 15 residues long. This sample stems from a study of blood T cell repertoires in COVID-19. Study information: COVID-19 samples collected from the United States, Italy and Spain covered acute and convalescent phases. The analysed material was cDNA or gDNA that came from T cells, B-cell-depleted T cells, or PBMCs.

As processed by the authors: Amplification from reference gene primers served as the basis for estimated nucleated cell counts. Sequencing was performed with immunoSEQ multiplex PCR; in TCRdb, only in-frame clones are kept and a portion is missing. V, J and clone size are taken as reported in that table, and D and trimming were inferred from the DNA itself. This table has about 210,000 clones, about 90% appearing once. The TCR was taken from a man between 18 and 35 years old with active or convalescent COVID-19. The sequencing input was peripheral blood. The chain recombines TRBV28 with TRBJ1-2, with 10 bases matching TRBD1. CDR3 nucleotide sequence: TGTGCCAGCAGGCCCGGGACAGGGGTTCGCTATGGCTACACCTTC. Translated: CASRPGTGVRYGYTF.